The 31 T cell receptor beta chains below were found in one sample sequenced in a study of blood T cell repertoires in COVID-19. Method: immunoSEQ multiplex PCR; TCRdb's copy keeps in-frame clones and lacks some. The sample yields 150,000 to 200,000 clones, nearly 80% seen once. Sample: PBMCs or T cells enriched from blood (not recorded which). Source of these receptors: a man aged 55 to 70 who had been exposed to COVID-19.

The V call is TRBV30, the J call TRBJ1-1; 10 bases align to TRBD1. Per germline, CDR1 GTSNPN and CDR2 SVGIG (reference sequence). The trim removed 5 bases at V and 0 bases at J, leaving 12 bases unmatched. The length of the CDR3 is 17 residues. The CDR3 protein is CAWGHRGQGFLNTEAFF. In nucleotides, the CDR3 is TGTGCCTGGGGCCACCGGGGACAGGGGTTTCTGAACACTGAAGCTTTCTTT.

V and J are TRBV3-1 (or the pseudogene TRBV3-2) and TRBJ2-7, with 10 bases aligning to TRBD1. Germline CDR1 and CDR2: LGHDT and YNNKEL (reference sequence). CDR3 length equals 13 residues. V trimming: 8 bases; J trimming: 4 bases; junction bases outside the gene matches: 5. This chain's CDR3 is CASGGQGVYEQYF. CDR3 DNA sequence: TGTGCCAGCGGCGGACAGGGGGTTTACGAGCAGTACTTC.

The chain has TRBV29-1 and TRBJ2-5; D may be TRBD1 (5 bases). Germline assignment: CDR1 SQVTM and CDR2 ANQGSEA. The CDR3 is made up of 14 amino acids. V lost 2 bases and J 6 bases, leaving 16 bases between the germline ends. CDR3 region: CSVEMRQGLKTQYF. DNA for the CDR3: TGCAGCGTTGAAATGCGTCAGGGCTTGAAGACCCAGTACTTC.

The chain has TRBV7-9 and TRBJ1-2; 7 bases line up with TRBD1. Germline CDR1 and CDR2: SEHNR and FQNEAQ (reference sequence). CDR3 length equals 13 residues. The ends lost 5 bases at V and 8 bases at J; junction bases unmatched: 8. The CDR3 here is CASSLQGDHGYTF. CDR3 nucleotides: TGTGCCAGCAGCCTGCAGGGGGACCACGGCTACACCTTC.

CDR3 region: CASRTQGTSGVQVTYF. In DNA form, the CDR3 reads TGTGCCAGCAGGACACAGGGGACTAGCGGGGTGCAGGTGACCTACTTC. V gene TRBV28 combines with J gene TRBJ2-4, with TRBD2 matching over 13 bases. Losses at the gene ends were 6 bases for V and 16 bases for J; bases not matched to a gene: 18. The CDR3 length is 16 residues. Germline CDR1 MDHEN, CDR2 SYDVKM.

The table lists this clone with a count of one. This chain connects TRBV12-3 or TRBV12-4 to TRBJ1-2; D uncertain. V dropped 5 bases and J dropped 10 bases, with 11 bases sitting between them. This CDR3 has 11 residues. CDR3 residues: CASSRGYLYTF. In DNA, the CDR3 is TGTGCCAGCAGTCGCGGGTACCTCTACACCTTC.

This clone was seen only once. This chain links TRBV7-6 with TRBJ1-1, with 7 bases fitting TRBD1. From germline, CDR1 is SGHVS and CDR2 FNYEAQ. This CDR3 is 11 amino acids long. J gave up 1 base and V 11 bases, and 1 base lay outside the gene matches. The chain's CDR3 is CAQGENTEAFF. The CDR3 region has the DNA TGTGCCCAGGGGGAGAACACTGAAGCTTTCTTT.

The table lists this clone with a count of one. This chain connects TRBV6-6 to TRBJ2-1, with TRBD2 matching over 7 bases. The germline V gene encodes CDR1 MNHNY and CDR2 SVGAGI (reference sequence). Trimming cost V 5 bases and J 7 bases; bases outside gene matches: 8. The CDR3 sequence is 14 residues long. The CDR3 protein is CASSRTGGRNEQFF. CDR3 DNA: TGTGCCAGCAGTCGTACCGGGGGGAGGAATGAGCAGTTCTTC.

This clone has only one observation. The rearrangement joins TRBV5-4 to TRBJ1-1, with 7 bases lining up with TRBD1. Germline loops: CDR1 SGHNT, CDR2 YYREEE (reference sequence). The J segment lost 4 bases and the V segment lost 0 bases, leaving 3 bases of the junction unmatched. CDR3 size: 14 residues. The CDR3 coding sequence is TGTGCCAGCAGCTTGGCACAGGGGTCCACTGAAGCTTTCTTT. It translates to CASSLAQGSTEAFF.

The chain uses TRBV24-1 and TRBJ2-1; TRBD2 matches at 16 bases. The CDR3 runs to 17 residues. Germline V lookup: CDR1 KGHDR, CDR2 SFDVKD. With V trimmed by 4 bases and J by 7 bases, 6 bases remained unmatched. CDR3 DNA: TGTGCCACCAGTGACAGGGGACTAGCGGGAGGGGGTAATGAGCAGTTCTTC. This gives the protein CATSDRGLAGGGNEQFF.

The J gene is TRBJ2-3, the V gene TRBV24-1; D may be TRBD1 (5 bases). Germline V gives CDR1 KGHDR, CDR2 SFDVKD. The V gene lost 1 base and the J gene lost 3 bases, with 16 bases spanning the gap. The CDR3 has 17 residues. CDR3 in DNA: TGTGCCACCAGTGATTTCTGGTCTTCAAAGGGGACAGATACGCAGTATTTT. Encoded protein: CATSDFWSSKGTDTQYF.

This clone was seen just once. This chain links TRBV24-1 with TRBJ1-1, with 9 bases aligning to TRBD1. The CDR3 spans 15 residues. V dropped 5 bases and J dropped 3; count of bases not matched to a gene: 6. The V gene's germline CDR1 is KGHDR and CDR2 SFDVKD. Here the CDR3 reads CATSAGTGSYTEAFF. The CDR3 DNA follows: TGTGCCACCAGTGCCGGGACAGGGTCGTACACTGAAGCTTTCTTT.

This sequence joins TRBV9 and TRBJ1-2; TRBD1 might be the D (5 bases). V lost 3 bases and J 5 bases, leaving 14 bases between the germline ends. There are 14 residues in the CDR3. CDR1 is SGDLS and CDR2 is YYNGEE in the germline V gene. The CDR3 DNA is TGTGCCAGCAGCGGACGACAGAAGGAGTATGGCTACACCTTC. It codes for CASSGRQKEYGYTF.

The chain is built from TRBV5-1 and TRBJ2-2; TRBD1 aligns across 8 bases. This CDR3 is built from 18 residues. Germline-derived CDR1 and CDR2 are SGHRS and YFSETQ. The V gene end was trimmed by 0 bases and the J gene end by 1 base; junction bases not matched to a gene: 8. The CDR3 nucleotides are TGCGCCAGCAGCTTGGCCCTTGTTGGACAGGGGAACACCGGGGAGCTGTTTTTT. Protein sequence: CASSLALVGQGNTGELFF.

The chain joins TRBV12-5 to TRBJ1-6, with 9 positions matching TRBD1. The CDR3 extends over 13 amino acids. Germline-derived CDR1 and CDR2 are LGHNT and FRNRAP. V lost 9 bases to trimming and J lost 8 bases; unmatched junction nucleotides: 5. This CDR3 reads CASLGQGHSPLHF. The CDR3 nucleotides read TGTGCTAGCCTCGGACAGGGGCATTCACCCCTCCACTTT.

This clone was counted ten times or more. The rearrangement links TRBV27 to TRBJ2-1, with D tentatively TRBD1 (6 bases). CDR3 size: 16 residues. V lost 5 bases and J lost 8, with 22 bases in between. From germline, CDR1 is MNHEY and CDR2 SMNVEV (reference sequence). The CDR3 DNA sequence: TGTGCCAGCAGTCCATTAGGGGGTCGCGGCGTCGATGAGCAGTTCTTC. Protein sequence: CASSPLGGRGVDEQFF.

This rearrangement joins TRBV3-1 (or the pseudogene TRBV3-2) to TRBJ1-2; TRBD1 is a possible D gene (6 bases). Germline CDR1 LGHDT, CDR2 YNNKEL (reference sequence). V lost 0 bases, J lost 4 bases, and 15 bases lay in between. The CDR3 sequence is 16 residues long. The CDR3 region has the DNA TGTGCCAGCAGCCAAGAAAGGCGGGAGGGGGGCTATGGCTACACCTTC. Translating it yields CASSQERREGGYGYTF.

V and J are TRBV27 and TRBJ2-2, with D perhaps matching TRBD2 (6 bases). The CDR3 runs to 15 residues. The germline V gene has CDR1 MNHEY and CDR2 SMNVEV (reference sequence). Trimming took off 2 bases at V and 1 base at J, with 8 bases between the two ends. CDR3 in DNA: TGTGCCAGCAGTTTAGGTAGCGGGAACACCGGGGAGCTGTTTTTT. Its protein is CASSLGSGNTGELFF.

This clone was detected only a few times. The J gene is TRBJ2-7, the V gene TRBV19; TRBD2 matches 7 bases. The CDR3 runs to 14 residues. V lost 2 bases, J lost 2 bases, and 3 bases stayed unmatched. From germline, CDR1 is LNHDA and CDR2 SQIVND (reference sequence). CDR3 bases: TGTGCCAGTAGTATACAGCGGGGACCCTACGAGCAGTACTTC. It specifies CASSIQRGPYEQYF.

This clone was counted a few times. The chain uses TRBV12-3 or TRBV12-4 and TRBJ1-6; no firm D call. V was pared by 2 bases and J by 8 bases, with 4 bases between. The CDR3 has 12 amino acids. The CDR3 DNA reads as TGTGCCAGCAGTTTATCGTATTCACCCCTCCACTTT. It translates to CASSLSYSPLHF.

This rearrangement joins TRBV21-1 to TRBJ1-1; the table gives TRBD1 as D, unverified against the DNA. TRBV21-1 has pseudogene status. The CDR3 runs to 15 residues. CDR3 region: CASSKAPGGLGKAFF. The CDR3 nucleotides read TGTGCCAGCAGCAAAGCTCCAGGGGGCCTTGGTAAGGCTTTCTTT.

As concerns this clone: Other DNA sequences in the same sample also yield this CDR3. This chain uses TRBV30 with TRBJ1-5; 7 bases match TRBD1. Looked up from germline, CDR1 is GTSNPN and CDR2 is SVGIG (reference sequence). CDR3 length: 13 amino acids. V lost 1 base, J lost 7 bases, and 4 bases stayed unmatched. CDR3 DNA: TGTGCCTGGAGTGACAGGGGAGGACAGCCCCAGCATTTT. Translation: CAWSDRGGQPQHF.

CDR3 sequence reads: CASSQNGKRDEQYF. The CDR3 nucleotides are TGTGCCAGCAGCCAGAACGGGAAGAGGGACGAGCAGTACTTC. V is TRBV14 and J is TRBJ2-7, with TRBD2 as a possible D gene (5 bases). CDR3 length: 14 residues. V was clipped by 3 bases and J by 5 bases, with 14 bases between them. The germline V gene encodes CDR1 SGHDN and CDR2 FVKESK. Together with reference TRBV14 and TRBJ2-7, the CDR3 gives the full variable domain: EAGVTQFPSHSVIEKGQTVTLRCDPISGHDNLYWYRRVMGKEIKFLLHFVKESKQDESGMPNNRFLAERTGGTYSTLKVQPAELEDSGVYFCASSQNGKRDEQYFGPGTRLTVT.

This rearrangement joins TRBV7-2 to TRBJ2-2; possible D gene TRBD1, 5 bases. V lost 5 bases, J lost 0 bases, and 13 bases lay in between. The CDR3 runs 16 residues. CDR1 is SGHTA and CDR2 is FQGNSA in the germline V gene. CDR3 loop: CASSGLGPTNTGELFF. CDR3 DNA sequence: TGTGCCAGCAGCGGCTTGGGGCCCACGAACACCGGGGAGCTGTTTTTT.

The chain carries TRBV5-6 and TRBJ2-3; D may correspond to TRBD1 or TRBD2 (5 bases each). V was cut by 4 bases and J by 6 bases, with 15 bases left in between. Germline CDR1 is SGHDT and CDR2 is YYEEEE. The length of the CDR3 is 14 residues. CDR3 DNA sequence: TGTGCCAGCAGCCTGGGGGTAGCGATGGATACGCAGTATTTT. Protein product: CASSLGVAMDTQYF.

V gene TRBV7-2 combines with J gene TRBJ2-1, with D possibly matching TRBD2 (5 bases). The CDR3 runs to 14 residues. CDR1 is SGHTA and CDR2 is FQGNSA in the germline V gene. V was cut by 5 bases and J by 4 bases, with 12 bases left in between. Here the CDR3 DNA reads TGTGCCAGCAGCACTGGTGGAGGTTACAATGAGCAGTTCTTC. Its protein product is CASSTGGGYNEQFF. Full variable domain (outside the CDR3, taken from reference TRBV7-2 and TRBJ2-1): GAGVSQSPSNKVTEKGKDVELRCDPISGHTALYWYRQSLGQGLEFLIYFQGNSAPDKSGLPSDRFSAERTGGSVSTLTIQRTQQEDSAVYLCASSTGGGYNEQFFGPGTRLTVL.

V usage is TRBV29-1 and J usage is TRBJ2-7; 10 bases agree with TRBD2. V shed 8 bases and J 2 bases; nucleotides not matched to a gene: 6. The CDR3 totals 13 residues. Germline CDR1 reads SQVTM; CDR2 reads ANQGSEA. CDR3 in amino acids: CSFLAGVTYEQYF. As DNA, the CDR3 is TGCAGCTTCCTAGCGGGAGTCACCTACGAGCAGTACTTC.

The rearrangement links TRBV19 to TRBJ2-3; 8 bases are shared with TRBD1. This CDR3 comprises 15 residues. Germline assignment: CDR1 LNHDA and CDR2 SQIVND (reference sequence). J lost 7 bases, V lost 5 bases, and 11 bases had no gene match. The CDR3 nucleotides read TGTGCCAGTAGTCAAGGACAGGGAGGAAGAAATACGCAGTATTTT. Protein product: CASSQGQGGRNTQYF.

This chain links TRBV10-1 with TRBJ2-2; TRBD1 matches at 9 bases. The CDR3 loop spans 16 amino acids. The V segment lost 7 bases and the J segment 0 bases; nucleotides outside the gene matches: 6. Germline lookup yields CDR1 WNHNN and CDR2 SYGVQD (reference sequence). CDR3 nucleotides: TGCGCCAGCACGGACAGGGGTCCCCCGAACACCGGGGAGCTGTTTTTT. It encodes CASTDRGPPNTGELFF.

The chain joins TRBV7-2 to TRBJ1-5; 12 nucleotides match TRBD1. Germline trimming cut 5 bases from V and 1 base from J; bases unmatched to any gene: 9. The CDR3 covers 18 residues. CDR1 is SGHTA, CDR2 FQGNSA, per germline. The CDR3 DNA follows: TGTGCCAGCAGCACCGGGACAGGGGGCGTTGGAAGCAATCAGCCCCAGCATTTT. Amino acid sequence: CASSTGTGGVGSNQPQHF.

This clone appeared once. This chain uses TRBV15 with TRBJ1-6, with D uncertain. The V and J ends lost 7 bases and 3 bases respectively, with 7 bases between them. This CDR3 contains 13 residues. Germline V gives CDR1 LNHNV, CDR2 YYDKDF (reference sequence). DNA of the CDR3: TGTGCCACCACGGGGTACTATAATTCACCCCTCCACTTT. Residues: CATTGYYNSPLHF.